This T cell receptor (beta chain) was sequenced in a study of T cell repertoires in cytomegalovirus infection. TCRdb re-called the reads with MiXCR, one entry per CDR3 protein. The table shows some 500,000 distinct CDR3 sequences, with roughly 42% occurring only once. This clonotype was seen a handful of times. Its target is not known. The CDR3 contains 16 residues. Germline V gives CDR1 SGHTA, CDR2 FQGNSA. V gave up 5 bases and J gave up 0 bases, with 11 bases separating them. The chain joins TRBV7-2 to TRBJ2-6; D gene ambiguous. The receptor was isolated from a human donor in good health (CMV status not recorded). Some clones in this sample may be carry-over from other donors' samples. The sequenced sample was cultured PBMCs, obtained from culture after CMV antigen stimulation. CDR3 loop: CASSPLGFSGANVLTF. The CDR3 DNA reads TGTGCCAGCAGCCCATTAGGGTTCTCTGGGGCCAACGTCCTGACTTTC.